A single sample gave rise to the 13 T cell receptor beta chains below, sequenced in a study of shared clonotypes between healthy human individuals. Only in-frame clones appear in the TCRdb table, and some are missing; sequencing was by immunoSEQ multiplex PCR. Of about 2,100,000 clones in the sample, 90% to 95% are singletons; the top ten hold roughly 1.7%. CD8 cells classed as naive were CD45RO-negative and positively selected for CCR7, excluding terminally differentiated effector memory CD45RA+ cells. The specimen sequenced was naive CD8+ T cells from PBMCs. These receptors originate from a man between 18 and 29 years old in good health. Some clones in this sample may be carry-over from other donors' samples.

The rearrangement joins TRBV23-1 to TRBJ1-2; 10 bases map to TRBD1. TRBV23-1 is flagged as an ORF with uncertain function. The CDR3 covers 14 residues. Losses at the gene ends were 5 bases for V and 3 bases for J; bases not matched to a gene: 3. The chain's CDR3 is CASSNDRGHYGYTF. The CDR3 coding sequence is TGCGCCAGCAGTAACGACAGGGGGCACTATGGCTACACCTTC.

This chain links TRBV30 with TRBJ2-2, with 13 bases lining up with TRBD2. CDR3 length: 15 amino acids. Germline CDR1 is GTSNPN and CDR2 is SVGIG (reference sequence). Losses at the gene ends were 5 bases for V and 6 bases for J; bases not matched to a gene: 6. The CDR3 reads CAWGLAGVLAGELFF. The CDR3 DNA reads TGTGCCTGGGGACTAGCGGGAGTGTTGGCCGGGGAGCTGTTTTTT.

The rearrangement joins TRBV25-1 to TRBJ1-2, with D hard to call. From germline, CDR1 is MGHDK and CDR2 SYGVNS. Trimming cost V 4 bases and J 6 bases, with 12 bases left between them. This CDR3 spans 13 amino acids. As DNA, the CDR3 is TGTGCCAGCAGTGGCTGGACGGTCCATGGCTACACCTTC. Encoded protein: CASSGWTVHGYTF.

On this clone: This specimen includes other DNA sequences encoding the same CDR3. This rearrangement joins TRBV28 to TRBJ2-5, with D possibly TRBD1 on 6 matching bases. Trimming stripped 3 bases from V and 2 bases from J, with 7 bases between. Germline V gives CDR1 MDHEN, CDR2 SYDVKM. This CDR3 comprises 13 residues. CDR3 residues: CASSFGTQETQYF. The CDR3 region has the DNA TGTGCCAGCAGTTTCGGGACACAAGAGACCCAGTACTTC.

The chain combines TRBV4-1 with TRBJ1-5; D unresolved. V was pared by 4 bases and J by 6 bases, with 10 bases between. Germline V lookup: CDR1 MGHRA, CDR2 YSYEKL. The CDR3 sequence is 13 residues long. The CDR3 protein is CASSPPGRQPQHF. The CDR3, as DNA: TGCGCCAGCAGCCCGCCAGGTCGTCAGCCCCAGCATTTT.

The chain recombines TRBV4-1 with TRBJ1-2; D not resolved. V was trimmed by 1 base and J by 2 bases, leaving 17 bases between them. Germline-derived CDR1 and CDR2 are MGHRA and YSYEKL. The CDR3 consists of 17 residues. CDR3 sequence reads: CASSQVVTIQRNYGYTF. Here the CDR3 DNA reads TGCGCCAGCAGCCAAGTGGTCACGATACAAAGGAACTATGGCTACACCTTC.

To note about this clone: Other DNA sequences in the sample encode the same CDR3. V usage is TRBV9 and J usage is TRBJ2-7, with D perhaps matching TRBD1 or TRBD2 (5 bases each). Trimming left V 3 bases short and J 4 bases short, with 14 bases between. CDR3 length equals 14 residues. From germline, CDR1 is SGDLS and CDR2 YYNGEE. The CDR3 loop reads CASSEAGGSYEQYF. CDR3 sequence (DNA): TGTGCCAGCAGCGAGGCTGGGGGTTCTTACGAGCAGTACTTC.

In this sample, this clone turned up once. Other DNA sequences in this specimen translate into the identical CDR3. The rearrangement uses TRBV7-9 and TRBJ2-7, with a weak D call TRBD2 (5 bases). Germline V gene sequence: CDR1 SEHNR, CDR2 FQNEAQ (reference sequence). The CDR3 runs to 13 residues. The V gene lost 2 bases and the J gene lost 1 base, with 6 bases spanning the gap. CDR3 sequence: CASSLSGSYEQYF. The CDR3, as DNA: TGTGCCAGCAGCTTAAGCGGTTCCTACGAGCAGTACTTC.

V and J are TRBV29-1 and TRBJ2-7; D call uncertain. Trimming removed 4 bases from V and 2 bases from J, with 12 bases in between. The CDR3 extends over 13 amino acids. Germline loops: CDR1 SQVTM, CDR2 ANQGSEA. The DNA for the CDR3 is TGCAGCGTTGTTGGGTACGAGGCCTACGAGCAGTACTTC. Translation: CSVVGYEAYEQYF.

The CDR3 region has the DNA TGCGCCAGCAGCCTGGGACTAGCGGTTGAGGGGGCCAACGTCCTGACTTTC. It codes for CASSLGLAVEGANVLTF. The chain links TRBV4-3 to TRBJ2-6; 11 bases are shared with TRBD2. V was pared by 4 bases and J by 4 bases, with 6 bases of the junction left unmatched. CDR1 and CDR2 from the germline V gene are LGHNA and YSLEER. This CDR3 region has 17 residues.

This clone has a single count. The chain is built from TRBV29-1 and TRBJ2-1; the match to TRBD2 covers 8 bases. Germline V gene sequence: CDR1 SQVTM, CDR2 ANQGSEA. Trimming at V came to 0 bases and at J to 6 bases, leaving 4 bases not matched to a gene. The CDR3 covers 14 residues. In DNA, the CDR3 is TGCAGCGTTGAAGACGGGAGGGTTGGCAATGAGCAGTTCTTC. It yields the protein CSVEDGRVGNEQFF.

CDR3 DNA: TGTGCCAGCAGCACCTCGTCAGCGGGAGAAAGCACAGATACGCAGTATTTT. This sequence encodes CASSTSSAGESTDTQYF. This rearrangement joins TRBV7-8 to TRBJ2-3, with 8 bases lining up with TRBD2. V shed 5 bases and J 0 bases; nucleotides not matched to a gene: 10. Germline values: CDR1 SGHVS, CDR2 FQNEAQ. The length of the CDR3 is 17 residues. Filled out from reference TRBV7-8 and TRBJ2-3, the complete variable domain reads GAGVSQSPRYKVAKRGQDVALRCDPISGHVSLFWYQQALGQGPEFLTYFQNEAQLDKSGLPSDRFFAERPEGSVSTLKIQRTQQEDSAVYLCASSTSSAGESTDTQYFGPGTRLTVL.

This chain connects TRBV4-1 to TRBJ1-3; D is perhaps TRBD1 (5 bases). Germline assignment: CDR1 MGHRA and CDR2 YSYEKL. The CDR3 covers 15 residues. Deletions cut 1 base from V and 4 bases from J, with 11 bases between. The CDR3 sequence: CASSQVGLEGNTIYF. CDR3 DNA sequence: TGCGCCAGCAGCCAAGTGGGACTTGAGGGAAACACCATATATTTT.